These 5 T cell receptor beta chains came from one sample sequenced in a study of blood T cell repertoires in COVID-19. The repertoire was sequenced with immunoSEQ multiplex PCR; TCRdb's copy has only in-frame clones and lacks some. The data contain about 280,000 clones, approximately 91% of them singletons. Sequenced: peripheral blood. These receptors all stem from a man aged 18-30 years with active or convalescent COVID-19.

The chain carries TRBV2 and TRBJ2-5; 9 nucleotides match TRBD2. Germline assignment: CDR1 SNHLY and CDR2 FYNNEI. Trimming took 0 bases from V and 2 from J; bases not matched to a gene: 16. This CDR3 is built from 20 residues. The CDR3 DNA reads as TGTGCCAGCAGTGAAGCGCTTAAGGCAACGCTAGCGGGGCTACAAGAGACCCAGTACTTC. Translating gives CASSEALKATLAGLQETQYF.

The chain couples TRBV15 to TRBJ1-1; 12 nucleotides line up with TRBD1. The CDR3 is made up of 15 amino acids. Germline values: CDR1 LNHNV, CDR2 YYDKDF (reference sequence). Trimming removed 0 bases from V and 13 bases from J; junction bases left unmatched: 9. In DNA, the CDR3 is TGTGCCACCAGCAGAGATAGGGGGACAGGGGGCATTGTTTTCTTT. Protein sequence: CATSRDRGTGGIVFF.

This chain uses TRBV29-1 with TRBJ1-2; weak D call: TRBD1 (5 bases). The germline CDR1 and CDR2 sequences are SQVTM and ANQGSEA. This CDR3 has 11 amino acids. V lost 4 bases to trimming and J lost 6 bases, with 9 bases between them. CDR3 sequence (DNA): TGCAGCGTTGCAGGGAACGATGGCTACACCTTC. Translating it yields CSVAGNDGYTF.

The chain joins TRBV7-2 to TRBJ2-1; 10 positions agree with TRBD2. Trimming at V came to 1 base and at J to 1 base, leaving 1 base not matched to a gene. The CDR3 totals 16 residues. Germline loops: CDR1 SGHTA, CDR2 FQGNSA. For the CDR3, the DNA is TGTGCCAGCAGCTTAGTGACTAGCGGGTCCTACAATGAGCAGTTCTTC. This translates into CASSLVTSGSYNEQFF.

This clone was detected once. The genes are TRBV6-1 and TRBJ1-5; D is uncertain. This CDR3 has 13 residues. Germline V CDR1 and CDR2: MNHNS, SASEGT. V was pared by 2 bases and J by 9 bases, with 11 bases between. This CDR3 reads CASSESRMSPQHF. DNA of the CDR3: TGTGCCAGCAGTGAAAGCCGAATGTCGCCCCAGCATTTT.